These 23 T cell receptor beta chains were sequenced from one sample in a study of T cell responses to AZD1222 COVID-19 vaccine. Clones were sequenced by immunoSEQ multiplex PCR, and TCRdb holds only the in-frame ones, with some missing. The repertoire holds more than 140,000 clones, with around 89% as singletons. Source: peripheral blood, taken on day 0 of MenACWY control vaccination. These receptor sequences come from an adult in good health.

The chain joins TRBV6-5 to TRBJ1-2, with a possible D match to TRBD1 (6 bases). The CDR3 extends over 16 amino acids. Trimming removed 3 bases from V and 5 bases from J, with 19 bases in between. The germline V gene has CDR1 MNHEY and CDR2 SVGAGI. The CDR3 loop reads CASSYAASGQSYGYTF. For the CDR3, the DNA is TGTGCCAGCAGTTATGCCGCGTCTGGACAGTCATATGGCTACACCTTC.

As for this clone: Other DNA sequences in this sample translate to the same CDR3. The chain carries TRBV10-2 and TRBJ2-1, with D uncertain. CDR1 WSHSY and CDR2 SAAADI come from the germline V gene. Trimming shortened V by 2 bases and J by 10 bases, and 9 bases separated the two germline ends. The CDR3 is 12 amino acids. The CDR3 DNA follows: TGCGCCAGCAGTGAGAGGGCGTTCGAGCAGTTCTTC. This gives the protein CASSERAFEQFF.

The chain recombines TRBV2 with TRBJ1-5; TRBD1 matches 7 bases. The CDR3 extends over 14 amino acids. CDR1 is SNHLY and CDR2 is FYNNEI in the germline V gene. The V gene end was trimmed by 5 bases and the J gene end by 5 bases; junction bases not matched to a gene: 6. The CDR3 loop is CASSPDRMDQPQHF. The CDR3 DNA is TGTGCCAGCAGTCCGGACAGGATGGATCAGCCCCAGCATTTT.

The CDR3 sequence is CASSQDWTRKEGEQFF. In nucleotides, the CDR3 is TGTGCCAGCAGCCAAGATTGGACTAGGAAGGAAGGAGAGCAGTTCTTC. The chain carries TRBV3-1 (or the pseudogene TRBV3-2) and TRBJ2-1, with 7 nucleotides matching TRBD2. Germline trimming cut 0 bases from V and 10 bases from J; bases unmatched to any gene: 12. This CDR3 has 16 residues. CDR1 LGHDT and CDR2 YNNKEL come from the germline V gene (reference sequence).

The CDR3 protein is CASSLGVGKGYTF. The CDR3, as DNA: TGTGCCAGCAGCTTGGGTGTAGGGAAGGGCTACACCTTC. The chain links TRBV5-4 to TRBJ1-2; D is uncertain. The CDR3 has 13 residues. V was shortened by 0 bases and J by 8 bases, with 11 bases between the two germline ends. The germline CDR1 and CDR2 sequences are SGHNT and YYREEE (reference sequence).

This rearrangement joins TRBV7-9 to TRBJ2-5, with D perhaps matching TRBD2 (6 bases). The CDR3 is made up of 15 amino acids. The V and J ends lost 2 bases and 5 bases respectively, with 15 bases between them. Germline V lookup: CDR1 SEHNR, CDR2 FQNEAQ (reference sequence). The DNA for the CDR3 is TGTGCCAGCAGCTTAAGGTCGGAGGCGGGGGAGACCCAGTACTTC. Its protein product is CASSLRSEAGETQYF.

The chain has TRBV12-3 or TRBV12-4 and TRBJ1-1; the D is unclear. There are 12 residues in the CDR3. The V end lost 6 bases, the J end lost 6 bases, and 11 bases lay between the germline ends. The CDR3 region is CASSRPLAEAFF. CDR3 bases: TGTGCCAGCAGCCGTCCGCTCGCTGAAGCTTTCTTT.

The CDR3: CASSSNMNTEAFF. Here the CDR3 DNA reads TGTGCCAGCAGTAGTAACATGAACACTGAAGCTTTCTTT. The chain uses TRBV6-4 and TRBJ1-1; D is uncertain. CDR1 and CDR2 (germline): MRHNA, SNTAGT. The CDR3 is 13 amino acids. The ends were cut back, 5 bases at V and 0 bases at J, with 7 bases in the middle.

The chain employs TRBV7-6 and TRBJ2-5; D tentatively reads TRBD1 or TRBD2 (5 bases each). Germline assignment: CDR1 SGHVS and CDR2 FNYEAQ. This CDR3 comprises 14 residues. V dropped 5 bases and J dropped 1 base, with 11 bases sitting between them. The CDR3 reads CASSLGEFQETQYF. The DNA of the CDR3 is TGTGCCAGCAGCCTAGGGGAGTTCCAAGAGACCCAGTACTTC.

The rearrangement uses TRBV10-3 and TRBJ1-3; D is unclear. The CDR3 extends over 12 amino acids. CDR1 is ENHRY and CDR2 is SYGVKD in the germline V gene. Trimming took 8 bases from V and 0 from J, leaving 5 bases between them. The CDR3 DNA reads TGTGCCATCGCTAGCTCTGGAAACACCATATATTTT. It specifies CAIASSGNTIYF.

The V gene is TRBV24-1, the J gene TRBJ1-1; D gene unclear. CDR3 size: 11 residues. The germline V gene has CDR1 KGHDR and CDR2 SFDVKD. The germline V and J ends were trimmed by 6 bases and 8 bases, with 9 bases remaining between them. Here the CDR3 DNA reads TGTGCCACCAGTCTGAATGGGGAAGCTTTCTTT. Residues: CATSLNGEAFF.

The rearrangement joins TRBV7-9 to TRBJ2-7; D may correspond to TRBD1 or TRBD2 (7 bases each). The V gene lost 5 bases and the J gene lost 3 bases, with 20 bases spanning the gap. The CDR3 totals 16 residues. Per germline, CDR1 SEHNR and CDR2 FQNEAQ (reference sequence). CDR3 sequence: CASSGTRGAGGYEQYF. The CDR3, as DNA: TGTGCCAGCAGCGGAACCCGGGGGGCAGGGGGCTACGAGCAGTACTTC.

The chain's CDR3 is CASSYSNQNTEAFF. The CDR3 DNA reads TGTGCCAGCAGTTACTCGAATCAGAACACTGAAGCTTTCTTT. The chain couples TRBV6-5 to TRBJ1-1; D remains unclear. The CDR3 runs 14 residues. Trimming removed 0 bases at V and 1 base at J, with 6 bases between. The germline V gene encodes CDR1 MNHEY and CDR2 SVGAGI.

CDR3 nucleotide sequence: TGTGCCAGCAGCTCCCCTGGACAGTCAAACTATGGCTACACCTTC. It yields the protein CASSSPGQSNYGYTF. This rearrangement joins TRBV6-2 or TRBV6-3 to TRBJ1-2, with D possibly TRBD1 on 6 matching bases. The germline gives CDR1 MNHEY, CDR2 SVGEGT. Deletions cut 6 bases from V and 2 bases from J, with 16 bases between. The CDR3 totals 15 residues.

J is TRBJ1-5 and V is TRBV6-2 or TRBV6-3; the D is unclear. The CDR3 has 14 residues. The V gene lost 5 bases and the J gene lost 3 bases, with 11 bases spanning the gap. Germline CDR1 reads MNHEY; CDR2 reads SVGEGT. As DNA, the CDR3 is TGTGCCAGCAGTCTGTGGGGAAACAATCAGCCCCAGCATTTT. This translates into CASSLWGNNQPQHF.

This chain connects TRBV7-3 to TRBJ2-1, with a possible D match to TRBD2 (6 bases). The V gene lost 5 bases and the J gene lost 6 bases, with 11 bases spanning the gap. The CDR3 is 13 amino acids. Germline-derived CDR1 and CDR2 are SGHTA and FQGTGA. CDR3 residues: CASSRTTGNEQFF. The CDR3 DNA reads as TGTGCCAGCAGCCGGACTACGGGCAATGAGCAGTTCTTC.

The chain combines TRBV27 with TRBJ1-5; the D is unclear. Trimming took 0 bases from V and 5 from J, leaving 8 bases between them. Germline loops: CDR1 MNHEY, CDR2 SMNVEV (reference sequence). The CDR3 runs 14 residues. CDR3 bases: TGTGCCAGCAGTTTATCGCGGCAGTATCAGCCCCAGCATTTT. Its protein is CASSLSRQYQPQHF.

The J gene is TRBJ1-1, the V gene TRBV18, with TRBD1 matching 10 bases. J was trimmed by 4 bases and V by 6 bases; bases with no gene match: 11. Germline assignment: CDR1 KGHSH and CDR2 LQKENI. The CDR3 contains 16 residues. In DNA, the CDR3 is TGTGCCAGCTCGCCCCCGACAGGGGGCATGGCCACTGAAGCTTTCTTT. The encoded protein is CASSPPTGGMATEAFF.

This chain connects TRBV6-5 to TRBJ1-6; D not certain. Germline V gene sequence: CDR1 MNHEY, CDR2 SVGAGI. This CDR3 region has 13 residues. Trimming took 4 bases from V and 8 from J, leaving 9 bases between them. The CDR3 nucleotides are TGTGCCAGCAGTTTTTCCCTCTATTCACCCCTCCACTTT. It specifies CASSFSLYSPLHF.

This clone turned up a few times. The chain couples TRBV5-1 to TRBJ2-5; TRBD1 matches at 8 bases. This CDR3 is 15 amino acids long. V dropped 4 bases and J dropped 1; count of bases not matched to a gene: 6. Germline CDR1 SGHRS, CDR2 YFSETQ. Written as DNA, the CDR3 is TGCGCCAGCAGCCCGCAAACAGGGGGCCAAGAGACCCAGTACTTC. Its translation: CASSPQTGGQETQYF.

The rearrangement joins TRBV7-3 to TRBJ1-4, with TRBD1 identical over 12 bases. The germline gives CDR1 SGHTA, CDR2 FQGTGA. This CDR3 comprises 13 residues. The J segment lost 14 bases and the V segment lost 3 bases, leaving 4 bases of the junction unmatched. The CDR3 DNA follows: TGTGCCAGCAGCTTGGGACAGGGGGCGCGGCTGTTTTTT. Translation: CASSLGQGARLFF.

This clone has only a few counts. The chain joins TRBV11-3 to TRBJ2-5, with unresolved D. V was shortened by 2 bases and J by 7 bases, with 8 bases between the two germline ends. Germline-derived CDR1 and CDR2 are SGHNT and YENEEA. CDR3 size: 12 residues. DNA of the CDR3: TGTGCCAGCAGCTTAACTTTAGGGACCCAGTACTTC. Amino acid sequence: CASSLTLGTQYF.

The chain employs TRBV7-2 and TRBJ1-1; D perhaps matches TRBD1 (6 bases). The CDR3 loop spans 15 amino acids. CDR1 and CDR2 from the germline V gene are SGHTA and FQGNSA. V lost 5 bases and J lost 4, with 17 bases in between. CDR3: CASSIGGGPGTEAFF. The CDR3 DNA reads TGTGCCAGCAGCATAGGAGGGGGGCCCGGCACTGAAGCTTTCTTT.